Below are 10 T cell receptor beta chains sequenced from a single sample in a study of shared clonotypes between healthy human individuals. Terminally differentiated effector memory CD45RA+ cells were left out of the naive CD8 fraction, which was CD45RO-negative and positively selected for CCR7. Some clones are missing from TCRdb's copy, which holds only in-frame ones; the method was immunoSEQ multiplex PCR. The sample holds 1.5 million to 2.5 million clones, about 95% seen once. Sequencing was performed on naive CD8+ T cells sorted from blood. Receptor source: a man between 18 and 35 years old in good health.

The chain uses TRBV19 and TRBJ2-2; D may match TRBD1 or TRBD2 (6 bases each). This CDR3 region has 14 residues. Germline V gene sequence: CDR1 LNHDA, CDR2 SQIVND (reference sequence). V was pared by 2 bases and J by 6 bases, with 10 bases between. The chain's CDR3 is CASSITGAPGELFF. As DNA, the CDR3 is TGTGCCAGTAGTATAACGGGGGCGCCCGGGGAGCTGTTTTTT.

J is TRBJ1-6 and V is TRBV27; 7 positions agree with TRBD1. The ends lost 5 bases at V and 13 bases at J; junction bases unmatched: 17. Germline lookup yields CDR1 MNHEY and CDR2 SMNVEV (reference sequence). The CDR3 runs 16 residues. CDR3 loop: CASSLDHRGSNIPLHF. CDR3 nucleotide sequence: TGTGCCAGCAGTCTAGACCACAGGGGTTCCAACATTCCCCTCCACTTT.

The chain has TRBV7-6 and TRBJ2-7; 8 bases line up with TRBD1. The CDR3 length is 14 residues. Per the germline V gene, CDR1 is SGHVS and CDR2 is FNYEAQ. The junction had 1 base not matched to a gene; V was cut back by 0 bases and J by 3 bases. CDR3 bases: TGTGCCAGCAGCTTAGCCGACAGGGGCTACGAGCAGTACTTC. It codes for CASSLADRGYEQYF.

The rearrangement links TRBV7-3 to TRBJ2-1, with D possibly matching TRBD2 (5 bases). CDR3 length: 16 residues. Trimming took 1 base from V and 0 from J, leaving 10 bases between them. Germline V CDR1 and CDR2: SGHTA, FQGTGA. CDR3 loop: CASSLNPGSSYNEQFF. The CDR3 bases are TGTGCCAGCAGCTTAAACCCTGGGAGCTCCTACAATGAGCAGTTCTTC.

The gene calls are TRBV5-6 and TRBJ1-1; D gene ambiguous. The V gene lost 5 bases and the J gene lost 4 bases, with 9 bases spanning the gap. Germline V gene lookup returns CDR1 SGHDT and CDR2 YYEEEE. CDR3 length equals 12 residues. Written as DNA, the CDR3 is TGTGCCAGCAGGTCCACGAGCACTGAAGCTTTCTTT. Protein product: CASRSTSTEAFF.

This CDR3 is CASSLPSSGANVLTF. The CDR3 DNA sequence: TGTGCCAGCAGCCTTCCGAGCTCTGGGGCCAACGTCCTGACTTTC. The J gene is TRBJ2-6, the V gene TRBV9, with unresolved D. From germline, CDR1 is SGDLS and CDR2 YYNGEE. Trimming took 4 bases from V and 0 from J, leaving 8 bases between them. CDR3 length: 15 amino acids.

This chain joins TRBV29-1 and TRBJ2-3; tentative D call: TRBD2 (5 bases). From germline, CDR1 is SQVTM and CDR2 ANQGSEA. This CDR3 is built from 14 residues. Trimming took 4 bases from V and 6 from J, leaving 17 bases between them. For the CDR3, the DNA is TGCAGCGTTGCCGGGATAGACTGGGAGGATACGCAGTATTTT. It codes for CSVAGIDWEDTQYF.

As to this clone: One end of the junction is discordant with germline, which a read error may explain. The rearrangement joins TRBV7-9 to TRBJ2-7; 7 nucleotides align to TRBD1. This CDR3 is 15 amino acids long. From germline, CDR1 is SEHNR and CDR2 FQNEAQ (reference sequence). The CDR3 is CASTLQGTELDEQYF. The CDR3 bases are TGTGCCAGCACCTTACAGGGGACGGAGCTGGACGAGCAGTACTTC.

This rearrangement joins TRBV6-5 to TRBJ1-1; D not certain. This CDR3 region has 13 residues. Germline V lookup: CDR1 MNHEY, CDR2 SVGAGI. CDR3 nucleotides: TGTGCTAGCGGGTGGCAGGCGGACACTGAAGCTTTCTTT. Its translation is CASGWQADTEAFF.

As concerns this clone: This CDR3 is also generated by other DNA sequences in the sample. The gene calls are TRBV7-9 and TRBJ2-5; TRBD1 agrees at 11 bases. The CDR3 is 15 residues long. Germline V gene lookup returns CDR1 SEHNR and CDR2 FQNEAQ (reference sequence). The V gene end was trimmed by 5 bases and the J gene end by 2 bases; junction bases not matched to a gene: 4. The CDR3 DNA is TGTGCCAGCAGCCCCCGGGACAGGGGGCAAGAGACCCAGTACTTC. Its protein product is CASSPRDRGQETQYF.